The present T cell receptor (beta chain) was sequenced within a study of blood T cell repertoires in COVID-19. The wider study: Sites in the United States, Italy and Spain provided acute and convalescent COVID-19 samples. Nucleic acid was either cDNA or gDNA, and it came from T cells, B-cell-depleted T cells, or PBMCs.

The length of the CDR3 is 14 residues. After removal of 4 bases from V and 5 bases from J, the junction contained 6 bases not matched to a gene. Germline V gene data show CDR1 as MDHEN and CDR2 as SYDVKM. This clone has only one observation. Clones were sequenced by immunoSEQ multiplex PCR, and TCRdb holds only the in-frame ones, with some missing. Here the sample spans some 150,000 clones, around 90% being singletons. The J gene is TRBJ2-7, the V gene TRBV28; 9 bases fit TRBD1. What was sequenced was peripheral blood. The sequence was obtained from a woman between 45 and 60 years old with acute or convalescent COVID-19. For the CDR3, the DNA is TGTGCCAGCAGTTGGCCGGGACAGGGTAACGAGCAGTACTTC. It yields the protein CASSWPGQGNEQYF.